One and the same sample provided the 8 T cell receptor beta chains below, sequenced in a study of immune evolution from preneoplasia to lung adenocarcinoma. Sequencing was performed with immunoSEQ multiplex PCR; in TCRdb, only in-frame clones are kept and a portion is missing. This table has 5,000 or so clones, roughly four fifths appearing once. The sample comprised FFPE minimally invasive lung adenocarcinoma tissue. These receptors all stem from a person aged 60-80 years with lung adenocarcinoma.

Points on this clone: The junction shows a germline mismatch at one end, possibly a read error. J is TRBJ2-7 and V is TRBV6-1, with a weak D call TRBD2 (5 bases). Germline V gives CDR1 MNHNS, CDR2 SASEGT. The CDR3 totals 14 residues. The CDR3 here is CASSAQRRSYEQYF. CDR3 DNA: TGTGCGAGCAGTGCTCAAAGGAGGTCCTACGAGCAGTACTTC.

The gene calls are TRBV13 and TRBJ1-1; D not certain. This CDR3 is 13 amino acids long. The germline CDR1 and CDR2 sequences are PRHDT and FYEKMQ (reference sequence). Trimming left V 0 bases short and J 8 bases short, with 10 bases between. CDR3 sequence: CASSLGLNLEAFF. DNA for the CDR3: TGTGCCAGCAGCTTAGGCTTAAATTTGGAAGCTTTCTTT. Based on the CDR3 plus reference TRBV13 and TRBJ1-1, the full variable domain is AAGVIQSPRHLIKEKRETATLKCYPIPRHDTVYWYQQGPGQDPQFLISFYEKMQSDKGSIPDRFSAQQFSDYHSELNMSSLELGDSALYFCASSLGLNLEAFFGQGTRLTVV.

CDR3 sequence reads: CSASSADTQYF. The CDR3 nucleotides read TGCAGTGCTAGTTCCGCAGATACGCAGTATTTT. The chain employs TRBV20-1 and TRBJ2-3; D is undetermined. The CDR3 is made up of 11 amino acids. V gave up 3 bases and J gave up 4 bases, with 5 bases separating them. In germline, CDR1 is DFQATT, CDR2 SNEGSKA (reference sequence).

The chain has TRBV5-4 and TRBJ2-2; D uncertain. The CDR3 is made up of 16 amino acids. Trimming took 0 bases from V and 0 from J, leaving 9 bases between them. Germline assignment: CDR1 SGHNT and CDR2 YYREEE (reference sequence). CDR3 nucleotides: TGTGCCAGCAGCTTGGACCTGGGCGCGAACACCGGGGAGCTGTTTTTT. It translates to CASSLDLGANTGELFF.

The gene calls are TRBV15 and TRBJ2-5; perhaps TRBD2 as D (5 bases). The CDR3 covers 16 residues. Germline V CDR1 and CDR2: LNHNV, YYDKDF (reference sequence). Trimming stripped 0 bases from V and 2 bases from J, with 13 bases between. The CDR3 DNA follows: TGTGCCACCAGCAGAGATCAAGCGGCGATGCAAGAGACCCAGTACTTC. Amino acid sequence: CATSRDQAAMQETQYF.

This rearrangement joins TRBV4-2 to TRBJ2-7, with D possibly matching TRBD1 (5 bases). The CDR3 length is 13 residues. The V gene lost 0 bases and the J gene lost 3 bases, with 6 bases spanning the gap. Per the germline V gene, CDR1 is LGHNA and CDR2 is YNFKEQ. CDR3 in amino acids: CASSQERGYEQYF. For the CDR3, the DNA is TGTGCCAGCAGCCAAGAAAGGGGCTACGAGCAGTACTTC.

This rearrangement joins TRBV20-1 to TRBJ2-3; D is unresolved. Germline V lookup: CDR1 DFQATT, CDR2 SNEGSKA (reference sequence). Trimming removed 5 bases from V and 11 bases from J, with 14 bases in between. The CDR3 length is 11 residues. DNA for the CDR3: TGCAGTGCTTCCGGCACGCTGGGGCAGTATTTT. Its translation: CSASGTLGQYF.

J is TRBJ2-3 and V is TRBV27; TRBD2 matches 9 bases. Germline V gene data show CDR1 as MNHEY and CDR2 as SMNVEV (reference sequence). Unmatched junction bases numbered 10, after V lost 5 bases and J lost 4 bases. This CDR3 contains 16 residues. The CDR3 sequence: CASSPYSGRTADTQYF. For the CDR3, the DNA is TGTGCCAGCAGTCCCTATAGCGGGAGAACGGCAGATACGCAGTATTTT.